The 3 T cell receptor beta chains presented below share a single source sample, sequenced in a study of cytomegalovirus exposure and HLA in healthy donors. Amplification used 60 Vbeta primers and 13 Jbeta primers. Clones were sequenced by immunoSEQ multiplex PCR, and TCRdb holds only the in-frame ones, with some missing. Found here are over 100,000 clones; the top ten clones hold approximately 1.6%. The specimen was PBMCs. The receptors stem from a middle-aged woman in good health and CMV-seropositive.

The J gene is TRBJ2-7, the V gene TRBV2; 8 bases map to TRBD1. Germline-derived CDR1 and CDR2 are SNHLY and FYNNEI. CDR3 length: 15 residues. J was trimmed by 5 bases and V by 1 base; bases with no gene match: 7. The CDR3 nucleotides are TGTGCCAGCAGTGAAGTTCGAGACAGGGGCAACGAGCAGTACTTC. Protein sequence: CASSEVRDRGNEQYF.

This chain connects TRBV2 to TRBJ2-1; no firm D call. V gave up 4 bases and J gave up 7 bases, with 11 bases separating them. CDR1 and CDR2 (germline): SNHLY, FYNNEI. CDR3 length equals 13 residues. The CDR3 loop is CASSGNLGNEQFF. DNA for the CDR3: TGTGCCAGCAGTGGAAACCTCGGGAATGAGCAGTTCTTC.

The chain has TRBV30 and TRBJ2-3; 7 nucleotides align to TRBD1. The ends lost 0 bases at V and 0 bases at J; junction bases unmatched: 3. There are 15 residues in the CDR3. CDR1 GTSNPN and CDR2 SVGIG come from the germline V gene (reference sequence). The CDR3 loop is CAWSVTGLSTDTQYF. In nucleotides, the CDR3 is TGTGCCTGGAGTGTGACAGGGCTTAGCACAGATACGCAGTATTTT.